These 7 T cell receptor beta chains share one sample of origin, sequenced in a study of control samples from healthy donors and cancer patients. Measured with immunoSEQ multiplex PCR; TCRdb has only the in-frame clones, and not every one. This sample has some 99,000 clones, with roughly 90% found just once. Sequencing was performed on blood. These receptors all come from a woman aged 45-65 years in good health.

The genes are TRBV6-2 or TRBV6-3 and TRBJ2-1; D gene ambiguous. Trimming stripped 2 bases from V and 4 bases from J, with 6 bases between. The CDR3 covers 13 residues. The V gene's germline CDR1 is MNHEY and CDR2 SVGEGT. The CDR3 DNA sequence: TGTGCCAGCAGTTACGGAGATTACAATGAGCAGTTCTTC. It translates to CASSYGDYNEQFF.

The chain carries TRBV5-1 and TRBJ1-2; D is perhaps TRBD1 (6 bases). V was pared by 0 bases and J by 8 bases, with 17 bases between. The length of the CDR3 is 15 residues. The germline V gene has CDR1 SGHRS and CDR2 YFSETQ. The CDR3 spells CASSLEGQPGRGYTF. The CDR3 bases are TGCGCCAGCAGCTTGGAAGGACAGCCCGGGAGGGGCTACACCTTC.

V is TRBV7-9 and J is TRBJ1-2; unclear D gene. The CDR3 runs to 13 residues. CDR1 SEHNR and CDR2 FQNEAQ come from the germline V gene (reference sequence). The V end lost 5 bases, the J end lost 2 bases, and 9 bases lay between the germline ends. The CDR3 spells CASSLQENYGYTF. As DNA, the CDR3 is TGTGCCAGCAGCCTGCAGGAAAACTATGGCTACACCTTC.

The J gene is TRBJ2-5, the V gene TRBV28, with D uncertain. Germline loops: CDR1 MDHEN, CDR2 SYDVKM. There are 12 residues in the CDR3. Trimming stripped 1 base from V and 5 bases from J, with 5 bases between. CDR3 bases: TGTGCCAGCAGTTTATTGGGGGAGACCCAGTACTTC. Residues: CASSLLGETQYF. Full variable domain (rest looked up from reference TRBV28 and TRBJ2-5): DVKVTQSSRYLVKRTGEKVFLECVQDMDHENMFWYRQDPGLGLRLIYFSYDVKMKEKGDIPEGYSVSREKKERFSLILESASTNQTSMYLCASSLLGETQYFGPGTRLLVL.

The V call is TRBV9, the J call TRBJ2-3; 10 nucleotides align to TRBD2. This CDR3 has 15 amino acids. V dropped 1 base and J dropped 2; count of bases not matched to a gene: 1. The germline V gene encodes CDR1 SGDLS and CDR2 YYNGEE. CDR3 in DNA: TGTGCCAGCAGCGTAAGCGGGGGGGACACAGATACGCAGTATTTT. This codes for CASSVSGGDTDTQYF.

J is TRBJ2-2 and V is TRBV4-3, with unresolved D. Looked up from germline, CDR1 is LGHNA and CDR2 is YSLEER. CDR3 length: 14 residues. Trimming left V 2 bases short and J 9 bases short, with 13 bases between. CDR3 coding DNA: TGCGCCAGCAGCCAAAAAGAGGAGTACCGGGAGCTGTTTTTT. It is translated as CASSQKEEYRELFF.

This chain links TRBV7-9 with TRBJ2-3; 9 bases agree with TRBD2. V trimming: 4 bases; J trimming: 2 bases; junction bases outside the gene matches: 7. Germline V gene lookup returns CDR1 SEHNR and CDR2 FQNEAQ (reference sequence). This CDR3 contains 16 residues. Written as DNA, the CDR3 is TGTGCCAGCAGCTCAACCGGGACTAGCCCCACAGATACGCAGTATTTT. Translated: CASSSTGTSPTDTQYF.